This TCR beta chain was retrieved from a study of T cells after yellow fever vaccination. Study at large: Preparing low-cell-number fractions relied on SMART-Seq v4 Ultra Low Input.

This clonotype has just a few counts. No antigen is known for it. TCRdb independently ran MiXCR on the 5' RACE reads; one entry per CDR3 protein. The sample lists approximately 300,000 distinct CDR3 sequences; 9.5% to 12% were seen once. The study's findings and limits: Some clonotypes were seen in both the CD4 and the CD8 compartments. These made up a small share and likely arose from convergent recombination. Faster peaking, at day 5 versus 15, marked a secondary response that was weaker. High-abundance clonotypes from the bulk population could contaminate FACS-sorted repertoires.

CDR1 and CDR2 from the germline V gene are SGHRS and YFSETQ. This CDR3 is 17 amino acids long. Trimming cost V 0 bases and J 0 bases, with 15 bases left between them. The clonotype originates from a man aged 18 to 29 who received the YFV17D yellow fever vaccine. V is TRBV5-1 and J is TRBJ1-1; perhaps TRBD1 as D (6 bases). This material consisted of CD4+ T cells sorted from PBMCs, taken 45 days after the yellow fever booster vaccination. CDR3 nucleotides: TGCGCCAGCAGCTTGGCCTGGGGGGCGGGGATGAACACTGAAGCTTTCTTT. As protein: CASSLAWGAGMNTEAFF.